The 20 T cell receptor beta chains listed next were all sequenced from one sample in a study of T cells in tuberculosis. Sequencing was performed with immunoSEQ multiplex PCR; in TCRdb, only in-frame clones are kept and a portion is missing. The table shows 25,000 to 40,000 clones, with about 85% occurring only once. The time point denotes: new active TB diagnosis, blood taken before or within 7 days of starting treatment. The sample was PBMCs, taken at tuberculosis diagnosis. The receptor set was obtained from an adult with tuberculosis.

V is TRBV30 and J is TRBJ1-4; D not certain. CDR1 is GTSNPN, CDR2 SVGIG, per germline (reference sequence). The CDR3 runs 12 residues. V was pared by 4 bases and J by 8 bases, with 11 bases between. CDR3 region: CAWTAGGEKLFF. In DNA form, the CDR3 reads TGTGCCTGGACCGCGGGAGGGGAAAAACTGTTTTTT.

V and J are TRBV6-4 and TRBJ1-4; TRBD1 aligns across 9 bases. The germline V gene encodes CDR1 MRHNA and CDR2 SNTAGT. Trimming cost V 5 bases and J 7 bases; bases outside gene matches: 8. The CDR3 runs 15 residues. CDR3 in DNA: TGTGCCAGCAGTCGACAGGGGGAGATTGGTGAAAAACTGTTTTTT. This codes for CASSRQGEIGEKLFF.

The chain joins TRBV28 to TRBJ2-7; D might be TRBD1 (6 bases). V lost 3 bases, J lost 5 bases, and 14 bases lay in between. CDR3 length equals 14 residues. CDR1 is MDHEN and CDR2 is SYDVKM in the germline V gene. In nucleotides, the CDR3 is TGTGCCAGCAGTTTTGAAGGCAGGGGCCACGAGCAGTACTTC. Translated, it gives CASSFEGRGHEQYF.

The J gene is TRBJ2-7, the V gene TRBV2, with TRBD2 as a possible D gene (5 bases). CDR1 and CDR2 (germline): SNHLY, FYNNEI. The CDR3 is made up of 14 amino acids. V lost 8 bases and J 0 bases, leaving 14 bases between the germline ends. The CDR3 nucleotides are TGTGCCAGCTTTTACAGCGGAATCTCCTACGAGCAGTACTTC. The encoded protein is CASFYSGISYEQYF.

The count of this clone is one. The chain has TRBV10-3 and TRBJ2-7; a possible D gene is TRBD1 (5 bases). V lost 9 bases and J lost 3, with 15 bases in between. Germline CDR1 is ENHRY and CDR2 is SYGVKD. This CDR3 comprises 13 residues. CDR3 coding DNA: TGTGCCATATCAAAGACAGAGAGCTACGAGCAGTACTTC. Protein: CAISKTESYEQYF.

The V call is TRBV7-9, the J call TRBJ1-1; D not resolved. V shed 3 bases and J shed 4 bases, with 6 bases lying between them. The CDR3 runs 12 residues. Germline V gives CDR1 SEHNR, CDR2 FQNEAQ (reference sequence). Written as DNA, the CDR3 is TGTGCCAGCAGCTTTGGGCGCACTGAAGCTTTCTTT. Translated, it gives CASSFGRTEAFF.

The rearrangement joins TRBV4-1 to TRBJ2-7; TRBD1 matches 12 bases. The CDR3 length is 15 residues. Trimming cost V 1 base and J 7 bases; bases outside gene matches: 5. Germline values: CDR1 MGHRA, CDR2 YSYEKL. The CDR3: CASSQAGQGAWEQYF. CDR3 nucleotide sequence: TGCGCCAGCAGCCAAGCGGGACAGGGGGCGTGGGAGCAGTACTTC.

This chain uses TRBV29-1 with TRBJ2-2, with TRBD1 as a possible D gene (6 bases). Trimming took 5 bases from V and 4 from J, leaving 17 bases between them. CDR1 is SQVTM, CDR2 ANQGSEA, per germline. CDR3 size: 15 residues. CDR3: CSVSNGQPGTGELFF. The CDR3 bases are TGCAGCGTTAGCAATGGACAGCCAGGCACCGGGGAGCTGTTTTTT.

This clone has just a few counts. The V and J genes are TRBV6-1 and TRBJ1-6; the D gene is possibly TRBD1 (6 bases). This CDR3 contains 15 residues. V lost 1 base to trimming and J lost 7 bases, with 11 bases between them. Germline loops: CDR1 MNHNS, CDR2 SASEGT. The chain's CDR3 is CASSEVRTENSPLHF. The CDR3 DNA reads TGTGCCAGCAGTGAAGTAAGGACAGAGAATTCACCCCTCCACTTT.

The chain combines TRBV7-6 with TRBJ2-2; the D is unclear. The germline V and J ends were trimmed by 7 bases and 6 bases, with 12 bases remaining between them. The CDR3 is 13 amino acids. Germline CDR1 SGHVS, CDR2 FNYEAQ. In DNA, the CDR3 is TGTGCCAGCACCCAATCTGGGCCCGGGGAGCTGTTTTTT. This sequence encodes CASTQSGPGELFF. Full variable domain (rest looked up from reference TRBV7-6 and TRBJ2-2): GAGVSQSPRYKVTKRGQDVALRCDPISGHVSLYWYRQALGQGPEFLTYFNYEAQQDKSGLPNDRFSAERPEGSISTLTIQRTEQRDSAMYRCASTQSGPGELFFGEGSRLTVL.

This sequence joins TRBV5-1 and TRBJ2-2; D might be TRBD1 (6 bases). V lost 2 bases and J 6 bases, leaving 11 bases between the germline ends. The CDR3 is 14 amino acids. Germline V gene data show CDR1 as SGHRS and CDR2 as YFSETQ. The CDR3 is CASSFQGKAGELFF. Here the CDR3 DNA reads TGCGCCAGCAGCTTTCAGGGGAAGGCCGGGGAGCTGTTTTTT.

This chain connects TRBV5-6 to TRBJ2-7; D gene unclear. Trimming shortened V by 2 bases and J by 6 bases, and 15 bases separated the two germline ends. The CDR3 has 14 amino acids. CDR1 is SGHDT and CDR2 is YYEEEE in the germline V gene. The CDR3: CASSFAQVGLEQYF. Here the CDR3 DNA reads TGTGCCAGCAGCTTTGCCCAGGTTGGGCTCGAGCAGTACTTC. Supplemented by reference TRBV5-6 and TRBJ2-7, the full variable domain reads DAGVTQSPTHLIKTRGQQVTLRCSPKSGHDTVSWYQQALGQGPQFIFQYYEEEERQRGNFPDRFSGHQFPNYSSELNVNALLLGDSALYLCASSFAQVGLEQYFGPGTRLTVT.

There are a few counts of this clone. This chain uses TRBV2 with TRBJ1-5, with D maybe TRBD1 (5 bases). Between the trimmed V and J ends, which lost 3 bases and 6 bases, there was a span of 18 bases. The CDR3 consists of 16 residues. Germline V gives CDR1 SNHLY, CDR2 FYNNEI. The CDR3 protein is CASSEGGGGVGQPQHF. The CDR3 DNA reads TGTGCCAGCAGTGAGGGGGGTGGCGGTGTAGGTCAGCCCCAGCATTTT.

This clone has only one observation. V usage is TRBV5-1 and J usage is TRBJ1-4, with 10 positions matching TRBD1. In germline, CDR1 is SGHRS, CDR2 YFSETQ. The CDR3 spans 14 residues. Germline trimming cut 4 bases from V and 6 bases from J; bases unmatched to any gene: 3. CDR3 nucleotides: TGCGCCAGCAGCGTCGGGACAGGGGATGAAAAACTGTTTTTT. This codes for CASSVGTGDEKLFF.

The chain recombines TRBV7-9 with TRBJ2-7; tentative D call: TRBD1 (6 bases). Germline CDR1 SEHNR, CDR2 FQNEAQ (reference sequence). Trimming shortened V by 5 bases and J by 2 bases, and 19 bases separated the two germline ends. This CDR3 is built from 16 residues. CDR3 protein: CASSQSTGLKAYEQYF. The CDR3, as DNA: TGTGCCAGCAGCCAATCGACAGGTTTAAAAGCCTACGAGCAGTACTTC.

This chain uses TRBV10-1 with TRBJ1-1, with 10 bases aligning to TRBD1. Germline CDR1 reads WNHNN; CDR2 reads SYGVQD (reference sequence). The CDR3 loop spans 13 amino acids. V trimming: 6 bases; J trimming: 6 bases; junction bases outside the gene matches: 4. The DNA of the CDR3 is TGCGCCAGCAGCCGGGACAGGGGTCCTGAAGCTTTCTTT. Translating it yields CASSRDRGPEAFF.

The rearrangement uses TRBV30 and TRBJ2-1, with 11 positions matching TRBD2. The CDR3 is 14 amino acids. Germline CDR1 GTSNPN, CDR2 SVGIG (reference sequence). The trim removed 2 bases at V and 7 bases at J, leaving 4 bases unmatched. This CDR3 reads CAWSIAGGPNEQFF. Written as DNA, the CDR3 is TGTGCCTGGAGTATAGCGGGAGGGCCAAATGAGCAGTTCTTC.

This sequence joins TRBV4-1 and TRBJ1-1; TRBD1 is a possible D gene (5 bases). Germline CDR1 and CDR2: MGHRA and YSYEKL. V shed 4 bases and J shed 3 bases, with 12 bases lying between them. The CDR3 covers 14 residues. CDR3 protein: CASSRGGGDTEAFF. The CDR3 DNA follows: TGCGCCAGCAGCCGGGGGGGAGGGGACACTGAAGCTTTCTTT.

The V and J genes are TRBV29-1 and TRBJ2-7, with 8 bases that match TRBD2. V trimming: 5 bases; J trimming: 12 bases; junction bases outside the gene matches: 9. Looked up from germline, CDR1 is SQVTM and CDR2 is ANQGSEA. This CDR3 is 11 amino acids long. CDR3 sequence reads: CSVQSGGRGYF. CDR3 nucleotides: TGCAGCGTTCAGAGCGGGGGCCGTGGGTACTTC.

The rearrangement joins TRBV6-5 to TRBJ2-3, with D maybe TRBD2 (5 bases). Trimming removed 0 bases at V and 5 bases at J, with 6 bases between. The CDR3 consists of 13 residues. From germline, CDR1 is MNHEY and CDR2 SVGAGI. The CDR3 loop is CASSYSREDTQYF. The CDR3, as DNA: TGTGCCAGCAGTTACTCGAGGGAAGATACGCAGTATTTT.